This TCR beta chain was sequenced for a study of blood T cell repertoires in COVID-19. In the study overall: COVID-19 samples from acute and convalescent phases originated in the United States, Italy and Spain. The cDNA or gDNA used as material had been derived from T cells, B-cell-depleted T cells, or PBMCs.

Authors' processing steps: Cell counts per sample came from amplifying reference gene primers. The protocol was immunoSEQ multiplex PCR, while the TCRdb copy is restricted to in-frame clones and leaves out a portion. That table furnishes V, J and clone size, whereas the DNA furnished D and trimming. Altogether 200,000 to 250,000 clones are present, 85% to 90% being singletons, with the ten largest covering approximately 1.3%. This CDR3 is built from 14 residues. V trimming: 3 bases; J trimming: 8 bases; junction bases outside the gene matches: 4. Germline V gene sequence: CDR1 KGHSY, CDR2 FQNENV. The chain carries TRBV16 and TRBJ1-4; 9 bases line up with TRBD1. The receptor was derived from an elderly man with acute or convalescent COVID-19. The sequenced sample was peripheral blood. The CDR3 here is CASSQGQGSEKLFF. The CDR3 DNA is TGTGCCAGCAGCCAGGGACAGGGAAGCGAAAAACTGTTTTTT.